What follows is one T cell receptor (beta chain) and its context. These data are taken from a study of T cell responses to AZD1222 COVID-19 vaccine. After removal of 11 bases from V and 6 bases from J, the junction contained 11 bases not matched to a gene. The germline gives CDR1 MNHNY, CDR2 SVGAGI (reference sequence). CDR3 size: 13 residues. Repertoires were generated with immunoSEQ multiplex PCR, while TCRdb's copy carries only in-frame clones and drops some. Of 120,000 to 150,000 clones in the sample, roughly nine tenths were seen once. The material was peripheral blood, obtained on day 0 of AZD1222 vaccination. This TCR was recovered from an adult in good health. The chain joins TRBV6-6 to TRBJ1-2; 8 nucleotides match TRBD1. The CDR3 DNA reads as TGTGCCCCCTCCCCCCCGGACAGGGATGGCTACACCTTC. Translated, it gives CAPSPPDRDGYTF.